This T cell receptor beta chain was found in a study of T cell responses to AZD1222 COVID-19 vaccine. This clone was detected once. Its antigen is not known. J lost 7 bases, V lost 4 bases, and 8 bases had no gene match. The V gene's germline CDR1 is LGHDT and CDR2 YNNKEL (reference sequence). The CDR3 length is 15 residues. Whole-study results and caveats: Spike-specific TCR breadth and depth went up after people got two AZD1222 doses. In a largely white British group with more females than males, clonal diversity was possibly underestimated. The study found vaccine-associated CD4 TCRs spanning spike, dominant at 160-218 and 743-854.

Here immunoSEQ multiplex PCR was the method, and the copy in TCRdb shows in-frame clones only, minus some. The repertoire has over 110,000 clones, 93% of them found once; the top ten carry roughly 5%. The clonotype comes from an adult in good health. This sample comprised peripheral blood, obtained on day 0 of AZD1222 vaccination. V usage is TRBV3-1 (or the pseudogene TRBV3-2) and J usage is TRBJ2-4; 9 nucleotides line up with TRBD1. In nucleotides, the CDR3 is TGTGCCAGCAGCCTGGGGACAGGGAGGGGGAACATTCAGTACTTC. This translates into CASSLGTGRGNIQYF.